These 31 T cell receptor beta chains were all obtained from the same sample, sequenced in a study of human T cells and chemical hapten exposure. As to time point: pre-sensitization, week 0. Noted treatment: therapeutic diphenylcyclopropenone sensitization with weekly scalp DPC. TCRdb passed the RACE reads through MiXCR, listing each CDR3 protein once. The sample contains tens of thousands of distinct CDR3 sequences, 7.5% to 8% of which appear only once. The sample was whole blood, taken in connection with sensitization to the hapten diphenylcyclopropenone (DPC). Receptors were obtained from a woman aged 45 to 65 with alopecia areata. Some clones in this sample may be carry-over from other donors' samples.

The CDR3, as DNA: TGTGCCAGCAGCCCCTGGGCTGCGGGAGCGAACCAAGAGACCCAGTACTTC. As protein: CASSPWAAGANQETQYF. The chain uses TRBV9 and TRBJ2-5; 7 bases fit TRBD2. With V trimmed by 4 bases and J by 0 bases, 12 bases remained unmatched. This CDR3 comprises 17 residues. Germline V lookup: CDR1 SGDLS, CDR2 YYNGEE.

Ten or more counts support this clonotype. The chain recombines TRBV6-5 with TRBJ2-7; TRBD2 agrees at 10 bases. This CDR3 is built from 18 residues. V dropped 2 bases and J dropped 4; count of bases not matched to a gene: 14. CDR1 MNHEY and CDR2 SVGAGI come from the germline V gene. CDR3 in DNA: TGTGCCAGCAGTTACCAGGCTAGCGGGAGCGTCGGGGGATACGAGCAGTACTTC. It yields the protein CASSYQASGSVGGYEQYF.

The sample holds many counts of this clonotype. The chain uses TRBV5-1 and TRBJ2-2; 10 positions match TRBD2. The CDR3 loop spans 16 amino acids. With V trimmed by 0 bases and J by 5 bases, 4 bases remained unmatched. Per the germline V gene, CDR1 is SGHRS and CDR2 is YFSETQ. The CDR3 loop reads CASSLVPAGGTGELFF. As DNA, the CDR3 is TGCGCCAGCAGCTTGGTACCAGCGGGAGGGACCGGGGAGCTGTTTTTT.

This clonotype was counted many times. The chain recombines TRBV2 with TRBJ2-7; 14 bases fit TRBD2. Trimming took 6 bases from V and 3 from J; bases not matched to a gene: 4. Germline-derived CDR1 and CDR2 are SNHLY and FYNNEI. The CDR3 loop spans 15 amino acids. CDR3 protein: CASRGGTSGSYEQYF. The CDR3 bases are TGTGCCAGCAGGGGGGGGACTAGCGGGAGCTACGAGCAGTACTTC.

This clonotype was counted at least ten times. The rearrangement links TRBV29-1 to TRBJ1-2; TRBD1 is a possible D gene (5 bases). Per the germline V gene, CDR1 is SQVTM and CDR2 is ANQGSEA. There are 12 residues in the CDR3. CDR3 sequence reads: CIPGDVNYGYTF. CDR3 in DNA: TGCATCCCGGGGGATGTCAACTATGGCTACACCTTC.

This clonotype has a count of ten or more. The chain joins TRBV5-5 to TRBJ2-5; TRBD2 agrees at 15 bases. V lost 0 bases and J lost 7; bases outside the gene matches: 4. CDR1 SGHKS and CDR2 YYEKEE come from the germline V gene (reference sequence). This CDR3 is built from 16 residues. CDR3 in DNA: TGTGCCAGCAGCTTGGGGACTAGCGGGAGGGCGGTGACCCAGTACTTC. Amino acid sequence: CASSLGTSGRAVTQYF.

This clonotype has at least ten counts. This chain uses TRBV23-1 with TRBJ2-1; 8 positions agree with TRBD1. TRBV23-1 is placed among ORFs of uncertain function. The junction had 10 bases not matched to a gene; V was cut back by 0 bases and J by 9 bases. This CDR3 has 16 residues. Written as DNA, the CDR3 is TGCGCCAGCAGTCAATCCCCGGGACAGGCGAGTTGTGAGCAGTTCTTC. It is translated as CASSQSPGQASCEQFF.

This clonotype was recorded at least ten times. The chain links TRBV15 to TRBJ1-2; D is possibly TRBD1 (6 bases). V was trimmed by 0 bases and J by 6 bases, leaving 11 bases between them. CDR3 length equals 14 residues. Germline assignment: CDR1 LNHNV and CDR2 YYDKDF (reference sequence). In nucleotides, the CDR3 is TGTGCCACCAGCAGAGACCCGACAGGAAATGGCTACACCTTC. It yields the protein CATSRDPTGNGYTF.

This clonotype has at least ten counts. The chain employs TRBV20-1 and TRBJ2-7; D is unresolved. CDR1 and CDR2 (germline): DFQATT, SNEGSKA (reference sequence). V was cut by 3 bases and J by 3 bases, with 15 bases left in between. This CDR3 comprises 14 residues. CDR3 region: CSARDREGLYEQYF. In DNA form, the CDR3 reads TGCAGTGCTAGGGACCGCGAAGGGCTCTACGAGCAGTACTTC.

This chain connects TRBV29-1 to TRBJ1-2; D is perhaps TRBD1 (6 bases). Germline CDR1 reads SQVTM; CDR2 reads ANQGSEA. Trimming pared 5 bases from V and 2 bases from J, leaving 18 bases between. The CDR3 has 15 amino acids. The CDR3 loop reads CSVRADTGTNYGYTF. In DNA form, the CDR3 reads TGCAGCGTTAGGGCGGACACAGGGACAAACTATGGCTACACCTTC.

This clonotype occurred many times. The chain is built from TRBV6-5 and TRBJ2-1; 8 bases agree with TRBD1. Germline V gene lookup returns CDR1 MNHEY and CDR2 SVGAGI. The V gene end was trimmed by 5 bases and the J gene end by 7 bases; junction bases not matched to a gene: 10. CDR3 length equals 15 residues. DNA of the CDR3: TGTGCCAGCAGTCCAGGGGGCTTGGTCACGAATGAGCAGTTCTTC. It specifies CASSPGGLVTNEQFF.

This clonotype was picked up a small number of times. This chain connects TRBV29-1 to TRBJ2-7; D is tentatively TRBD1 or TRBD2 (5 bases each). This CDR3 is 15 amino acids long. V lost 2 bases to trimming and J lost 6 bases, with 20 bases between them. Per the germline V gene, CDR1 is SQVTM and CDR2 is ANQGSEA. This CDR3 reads CSVEYTGTRHREQYF. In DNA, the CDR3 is TGCAGCGTTGAATACACGGGGACCCGCCATCGCGAGCAGTACTTC.

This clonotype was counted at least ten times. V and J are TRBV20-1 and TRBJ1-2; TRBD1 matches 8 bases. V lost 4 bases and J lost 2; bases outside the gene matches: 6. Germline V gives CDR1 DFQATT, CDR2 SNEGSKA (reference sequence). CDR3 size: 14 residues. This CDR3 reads CSATQGAANYGYTF. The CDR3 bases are TGCAGTGCTACCCAGGGGGCGGCCAACTATGGCTACACCTTC.

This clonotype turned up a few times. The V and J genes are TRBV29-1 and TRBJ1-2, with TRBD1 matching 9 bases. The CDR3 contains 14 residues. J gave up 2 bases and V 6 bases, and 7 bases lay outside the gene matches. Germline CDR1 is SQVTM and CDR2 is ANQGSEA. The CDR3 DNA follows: TGCAGCGTGGACAGGGGTGGACGGAACTATGGCTACACCTTC. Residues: CSVDRGGRNYGYTF.

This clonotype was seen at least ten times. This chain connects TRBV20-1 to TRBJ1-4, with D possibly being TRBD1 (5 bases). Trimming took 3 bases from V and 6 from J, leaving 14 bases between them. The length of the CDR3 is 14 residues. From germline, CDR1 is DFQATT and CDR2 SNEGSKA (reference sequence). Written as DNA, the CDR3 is TGCAGTGCTAGGGTCGGGACCGCCGATGAAAAACTGTTTTTT. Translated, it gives CSARVGTADEKLFF.

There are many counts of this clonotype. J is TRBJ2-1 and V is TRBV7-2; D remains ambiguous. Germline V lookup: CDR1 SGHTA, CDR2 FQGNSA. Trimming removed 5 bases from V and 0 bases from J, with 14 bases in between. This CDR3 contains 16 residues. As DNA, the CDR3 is TGTGCCAGCAGCCACGGTAGTCTAGGCTCCTACAATGAGCAGTTCTTC. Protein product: CASSHGSLGSYNEQFF.

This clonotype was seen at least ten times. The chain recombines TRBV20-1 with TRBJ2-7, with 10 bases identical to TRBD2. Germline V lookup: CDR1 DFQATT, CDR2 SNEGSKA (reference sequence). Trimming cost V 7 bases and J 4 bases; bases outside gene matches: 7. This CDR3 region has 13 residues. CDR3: CSVTSGNVYEQYF. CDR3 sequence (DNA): TGCAGTGTTACTAGCGGGAACGTATACGAGCAGTACTTC.

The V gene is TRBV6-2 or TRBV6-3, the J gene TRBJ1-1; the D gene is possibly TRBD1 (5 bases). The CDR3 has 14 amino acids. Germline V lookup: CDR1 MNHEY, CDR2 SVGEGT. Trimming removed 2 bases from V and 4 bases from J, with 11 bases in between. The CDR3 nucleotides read TGTGCCAGCAGTTACGCAGGCAGGGTCACTGAAGCTTTCTTT. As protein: CASSYAGRVTEAFF.

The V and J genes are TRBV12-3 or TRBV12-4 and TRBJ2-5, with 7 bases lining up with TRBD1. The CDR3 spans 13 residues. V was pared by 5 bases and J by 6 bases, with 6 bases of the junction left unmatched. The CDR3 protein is CASSKGGAKTQYF. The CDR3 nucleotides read TGTGCCAGCAGTAAAGGGGGCGCGAAGACCCAGTACTTC.

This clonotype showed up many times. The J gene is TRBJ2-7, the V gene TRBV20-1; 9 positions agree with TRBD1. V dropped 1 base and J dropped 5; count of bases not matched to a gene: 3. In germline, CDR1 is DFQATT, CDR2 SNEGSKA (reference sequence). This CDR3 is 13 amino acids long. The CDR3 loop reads CSARGDRVHEQYF. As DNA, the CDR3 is TGCAGTGCTAGAGGGGACAGGGTCCACGAGCAGTACTTC.

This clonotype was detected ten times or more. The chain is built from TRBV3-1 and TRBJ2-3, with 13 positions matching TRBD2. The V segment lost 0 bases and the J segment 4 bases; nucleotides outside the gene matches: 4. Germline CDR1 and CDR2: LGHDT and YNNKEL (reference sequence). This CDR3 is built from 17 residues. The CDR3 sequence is CASSQELGLAGADTQYF. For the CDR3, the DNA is TGTGCCAGCAGCCAAGAACTAGGACTAGCGGGAGCAGATACGCAGTATTTT.

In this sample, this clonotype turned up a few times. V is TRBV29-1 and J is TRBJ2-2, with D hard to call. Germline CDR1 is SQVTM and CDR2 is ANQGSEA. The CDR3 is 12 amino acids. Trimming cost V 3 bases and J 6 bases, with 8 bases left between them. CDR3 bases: TGCAGCGTTGAGCCGGTGCCCGGGGAGCTGTTTTTT. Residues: CSVEPVPGELFF.

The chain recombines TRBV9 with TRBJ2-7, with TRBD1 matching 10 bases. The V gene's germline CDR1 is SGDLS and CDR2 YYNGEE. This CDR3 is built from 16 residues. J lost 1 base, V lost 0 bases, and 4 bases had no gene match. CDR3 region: CASSVGGQGGSYEQYF. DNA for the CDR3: TGTGCCAGCAGCGTAGGAGGACAGGGGGGTTCCTACGAGCAGTACTTC.

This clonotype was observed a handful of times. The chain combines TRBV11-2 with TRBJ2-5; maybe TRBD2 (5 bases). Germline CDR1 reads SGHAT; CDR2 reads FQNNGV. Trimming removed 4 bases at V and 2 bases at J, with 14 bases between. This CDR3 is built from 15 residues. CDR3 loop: CASSYGIDLQETQYF. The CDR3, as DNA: TGTGCCAGCAGCTACGGGATCGACTTGCAAGAGACCCAGTACTTC.

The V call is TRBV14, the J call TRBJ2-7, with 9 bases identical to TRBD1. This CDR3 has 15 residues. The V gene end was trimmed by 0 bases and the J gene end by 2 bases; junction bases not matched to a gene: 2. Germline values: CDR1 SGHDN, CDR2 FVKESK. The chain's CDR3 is CASSQEGTGPYEQYF. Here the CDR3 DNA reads TGTGCCAGCAGCCAAGAGGGGACAGGGCCCTACGAGCAGTACTTC.

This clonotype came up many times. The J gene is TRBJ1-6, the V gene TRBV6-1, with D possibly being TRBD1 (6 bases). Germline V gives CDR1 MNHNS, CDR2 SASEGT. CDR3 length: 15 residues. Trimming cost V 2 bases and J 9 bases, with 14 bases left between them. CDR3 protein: CASSESGQLISPLHF. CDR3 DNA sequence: TGTGCCAGCAGTGAATCAGGACAGCTAATTTCACCCCTCCACTTT.

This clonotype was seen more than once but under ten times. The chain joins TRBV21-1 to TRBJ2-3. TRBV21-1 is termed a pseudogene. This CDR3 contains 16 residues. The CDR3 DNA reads TGTGCCAGCAGCAAAGTTCCGGAACCACCGACAGATACGCAGTATTTT. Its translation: CASSKVPEPPTDTQYF.

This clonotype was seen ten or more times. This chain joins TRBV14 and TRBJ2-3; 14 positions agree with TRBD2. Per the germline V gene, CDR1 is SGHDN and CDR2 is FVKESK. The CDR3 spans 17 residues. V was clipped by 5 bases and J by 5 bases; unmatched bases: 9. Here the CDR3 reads CASSNLGLAGGGDTQYF. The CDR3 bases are TGTGCCAGCAGCAACCTTGGACTAGCGGGAGGTGGAGATACGCAGTATTTT.

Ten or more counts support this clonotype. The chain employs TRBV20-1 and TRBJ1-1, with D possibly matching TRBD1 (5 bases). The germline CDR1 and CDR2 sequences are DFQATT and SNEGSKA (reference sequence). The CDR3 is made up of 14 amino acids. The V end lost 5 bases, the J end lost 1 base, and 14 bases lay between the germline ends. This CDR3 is CSAYDSGRNTEAFF. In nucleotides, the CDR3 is TGCAGTGCTTACGACAGTGGGAGGAACACTGAAGCTTTCTTT.

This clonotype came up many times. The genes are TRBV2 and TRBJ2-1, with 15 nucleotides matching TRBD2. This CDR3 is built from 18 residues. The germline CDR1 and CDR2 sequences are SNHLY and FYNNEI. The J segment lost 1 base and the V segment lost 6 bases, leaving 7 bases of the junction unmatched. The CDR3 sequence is CASSRRTSGRASYNEQFF. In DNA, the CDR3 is TGTGCCAGCAGCCGCCGGACTAGCGGGAGGGCGTCCTACAATGAGCAGTTCTTC. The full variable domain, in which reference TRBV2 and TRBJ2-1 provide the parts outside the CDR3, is EPEVTQTPSHQVTQMGQEVILRCVPISNHLYFYWYRQILGQKVEFLVSFYNNEISEKSEIFDDQFSVERPDGSNFTLKIRSTKLEDSAMYFCASSRRTSGRASYNEQFFGPGTRLTVL.

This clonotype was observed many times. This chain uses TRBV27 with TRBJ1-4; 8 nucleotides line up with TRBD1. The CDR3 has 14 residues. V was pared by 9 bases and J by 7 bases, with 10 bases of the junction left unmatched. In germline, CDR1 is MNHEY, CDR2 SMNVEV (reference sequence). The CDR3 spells CASSLQGVGEKLFF. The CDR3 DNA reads TGTGCCAGTTCCTTACAGGGGGTCGGTGAAAAACTGTTTTTT.